The source of this T cell receptor (beta chain) is a study of shared clonotypes between healthy human individuals. Study-wide background: Per donor, three plates held CD4 naive cells, three held CD4 memory, two held CD8 naive and one held CD8 memory. Findings and limits, study-wide: Naive subsets generally had larger estimated richness than memory subsets.

The method was immunoSEQ multiplex PCR; TCRdb's version includes in-frame clones alone and lacks a portion of them. This sample has under 850,000 clones, with about two thirds found just once. The CDR3 sequence is 14 residues long. Germline-derived CDR1 and CDR2 are MDHEN and SYDVKM. The trim removed 6 bases at V and 7 bases at J, leaving 9 bases unmatched. Points on this clone: The antigen remains unidentified.

Sequences were obtained from memory CD4+ T cells sorted from blood. Subset reported: CD45RA-negative fraction. The rearrangement links TRBV28 to TRBJ1-5, with 7 bases that match TRBD1. This TCR came from a woman between 25 and 40 years old in good health. CDR3: CASSRSRGRQPQHF. For the CDR3, the DNA is TGTGCCAGCAGCAGATCCAGGGGGAGACAGCCCCAGCATTTT. The complete variable domain, with remaining parts taken from reference TRBV28 and TRBJ1-5, reads DVKVTQSSRYLVKRTGEKVFLECVQDMDHENMFWYRQDPGLGLRLIYFSYDVKMKEKGDIPEGYSVSREKKERFSLILESASTNQTSMYLCASSRSRGRQPQHFGDGTRLSIL.